Following are 10 T cell receptor beta chains from one sample sequenced in a study of CD8 T cells in ankylosing spondylitis. TCRdb used MiXCR to reprocess the 5' RACE reads, holding one entry per CDR3 protein. The sample holds fewer than 250,000 distinct CDR3 sequences; over 9.5% are singletons and the top ten take 2.6%. Sequences were obtained from blood, either unsorted or a sorted T cell fraction (not recorded which). The receptors were sampled from a male donor with ankylosing spondylitis or in good health (not recorded which).

This clonotype was seen at least ten times. The CDR3 coding sequence is TGTGCCAGCAGCTTGGGCTCCGGGACCCCTCAGCCCCAGCATTTT. The encoded protein is CASSLGSGTPQPQHF. This chain links TRBV5-5 with TRBJ1-5; D perhaps matches TRBD1 (5 bases). Germline CDR1 reads SGHKS; CDR2 reads YYEKEE (reference sequence). CDR3 length equals 15 residues. The V and J ends lost 0 bases and 6 bases respectively, with 13 bases between them.

This clonotype was seen at least ten times. This sequence joins TRBV12-3 or TRBV12-4 and TRBJ1-4; TRBD1 is a possible D gene (5 bases). V shed 5 bases and J shed 12 bases, with 7 bases lying between them. This CDR3 comprises 10 residues. CDR3 coding DNA: TGTGCCAGCAGTGGAGGGGAACTGTTTTTT. Its translation is CASSGGELFF.

J is TRBJ1-1 and V is TRBV20-1; D is unclear. V was clipped by 0 bases and J by 3 bases, with 8 bases between them. The CDR3 is made up of 13 amino acids. Germline loops: CDR1 DFQATT, CDR2 SNEGSKA (reference sequence). Written as DNA, the CDR3 is TGCAGTGCTAGAGATAGACGGGACACTGAAGCTTTCTTT. It yields the protein CSARDRRDTEAFF.

The chain is built from TRBV4-2 and TRBJ2-6; D is possibly TRBD1 or TRBD2 (5 bases each). CDR1 LGHNA and CDR2 YNFKEQ come from the germline V gene. The CDR3 is 17 amino acids. Trimming stripped 0 bases from V and 4 bases from J, with 13 bases between. CDR3 bases: TGTGCCAGCAGCCAAGATCCCGGGGCGCGGGGGGCCAACGTCCTGACTTTC. Amino acid sequence: CASSQDPGARGANVLTF.

This clonotype has just a few counts. The V and J genes are TRBV18 and TRBJ2-3; TRBD2 might be the D (6 bases). Germline CDR1 and CDR2: KGHSH and LQKENI. This CDR3 contains 15 residues. The V gene lost 1 base and the J gene lost 3 bases, with 11 bases spanning the gap. The CDR3, as DNA: TGTGCCAGCTCACCACGAGTGGGGGGAACAGATACGCAGTATTTT. It is translated as CASSPRVGGTDTQYF. Full variable domain (remainder filled in from reference TRBV18 and TRBJ2-3): NAGVMQNPRHLVRRRGQEARLRCSPMKGHSHVYWYRQLPEEGLKFMVYLQKENIIDESGMPKERFSAEFPKEGPSILRIQQVVRGDSAAYFCASSPRVGGTDTQYFGPGTRLTVL.

This clonotype was observed at least ten times. The chain has TRBV6-1 and TRBJ2-2; D uncertain. V was pared by 6 bases and J by 3 bases, with 8 bases between. This CDR3 has 13 residues. Per the germline V gene, CDR1 is MNHNS and CDR2 is SASEGT. The CDR3 sequence is CASRRTDTGELFF. CDR3 nucleotides: TGTGCCAGCAGGCGGACGGACACCGGGGAGCTGTTTTTT.

This clonotype was seen ten or more times. The chain links TRBV20-1 to TRBJ1-1; unclear D gene. CDR1 DFQATT and CDR2 SNEGSKA come from the germline V gene (reference sequence). V was cut by 3 bases and J by 1 base, with 6 bases left in between. This CDR3 has 12 residues. The CDR3 DNA follows: TGCAGTGCTAGCCCCGGGAACACTGAAGCTTTCTTT. Encoded protein: CSASPGNTEAFF.

This clonotype has at least ten counts. This chain connects TRBV6-5 to TRBJ1-2, with 9 nucleotides matching TRBD1. J gave up 1 base and V 4 bases, and 13 bases lay outside the gene matches. The CDR3 is 18 residues long. The germline V gene has CDR1 MNHEY and CDR2 SVGAGI. The CDR3: CASSFGTTGGAFNYGYTF. DNA for the CDR3: TGTGCCAGCAGTTTCGGGACTACAGGGGGCGCGTTTAACTATGGCTACACCTTC.

V and J are TRBV29-1 and TRBJ1-5; D call uncertain. The CDR3 loop spans 10 amino acids. CDR1 and CDR2 from the germline V gene are SQVTM and ANQGSEA. Trimming cost V 2 bases and J 4 bases, with 0 bases left between them. CDR3 DNA: TGCAGCGTTGAAAATCAGCCCCAGCATTTT. Its translation is CSVENQPQHF.

This clonotype appeared many times. The chain joins TRBV21-1 to TRBJ2-3; TRBD2 is the table's D call and was not checked against the DNA. TRBV21-1 is labeled a pseudogene. The length of the CDR3 is 18 residues. CDR3 sequence (DNA): TGTGCCAGCAGCAAAGCGGGCATCGGCGGGAGAAGCCCAGATACGCAGTATTTT. Translation gives CASSKAGIGGRSPDTQYF.